The 30 T cell receptor beta chains in this list originate from one sample, sequenced in a study of control samples from healthy donors and cancer patients. Measured with immunoSEQ multiplex PCR; TCRdb has only the in-frame clones, and not every one. In total, the table holds approximately 190,000 clones. Sequencing was performed on blood. Receptors originate from a woman aged 30 to 39 in good health.

The rearrangement links TRBV6-5 to TRBJ2-7, with D possibly matching TRBD1 (5 bases). V was shortened by 7 bases and J by 2 bases, with 15 bases between the two germline ends. The CDR3 runs to 14 residues. Per germline, CDR1 MNHEY and CDR2 SVGAGI. CDR3 loop: CASTSTVTAYEQYF. The DNA for the CDR3 is TGTGCCAGCACCTCGACAGTGACCGCCTACGAGCAGTACTTC.

This chain connects TRBV9 to TRBJ1-3; D remains ambiguous. Trimming stripped 1 base from V and 4 bases from J, with 3 bases between. CDR3 size: 12 residues. Germline V gene sequence: CDR1 SGDLS, CDR2 YYNGEE. The CDR3 nucleotides are TGTGCCAGCAGCGTACACGGAAACACCATATATTTT. Translated, it gives CASSVHGNTIYF. The full variable domain, rest sourced from reference TRBV9 and TRBJ1-3, is DSGVTQTPKHLITATGQRVTLRCSPRSGDLSVYWYQQSLDQGLQFLIQYYNGEERAKGNILERFSAQQFPDLHSELNLSSLELGDSALYFCASSVHGNTIYFGEGSWLTVV.

The rearrangement uses TRBV5-8 and TRBJ1-3; 11 bases are shared with TRBD1. The CDR3 consists of 14 residues. The V gene's germline CDR1 is SGHTS and CDR2 YDEGEE. The trim removed 4 bases at V and 5 bases at J, leaving 2 bases unmatched. CDR3 in amino acids: CASSRTGGRNTIYF. The CDR3 region has the DNA TGTGCCAGCAGCCGGACAGGGGGCAGAAACACCATATATTTT.

The chain carries TRBV6-6 and TRBJ2-7; D is unresolved. V shed 2 bases and J shed 5 bases, with 13 bases lying between them. Per germline, CDR1 MNHNY and CDR2 SVGAGI (reference sequence). The CDR3 consists of 14 residues. The CDR3 here is CASSYEVRFDEQYF. DNA for the CDR3: TGTGCCAGCAGTTACGAGGTACGATTCGACGAGCAGTACTTC.

The chain combines TRBV7-2 with TRBJ2-4, with D possibly being TRBD2 (7 bases). V was clipped by 5 bases and J by 8 bases, with 16 bases between them. There are 14 residues in the CDR3. Germline CDR1 and CDR2: SGHTA and FQGNSA. The CDR3 loop is CASSLPGGQDIQYF. DNA of the CDR3: TGTGCCAGCAGCCTGCCGGGGGGCCAGGACATTCAGTACTTC.

The V gene is TRBV11-2, the J gene TRBJ1-2, with a tentative D call TRBD1 (6 bases). Trimming took 2 bases from V and 5 from J, leaving 9 bases between them. The CDR3 spans 13 residues. Germline V gene data show CDR1 as SGHAT and CDR2 as FQNNGV. This CDR3 is CASSLNREYGYTF. The CDR3 nucleotides are TGTGCCAGCAGCTTAAACAGGGAATATGGCTACACCTTC.

The chain combines TRBV4-2 with TRBJ2-1, with TRBD2 matching 8 bases. Trimming cost V 0 bases and J 6 bases; bases outside gene matches: 7. Germline V gene sequence: CDR1 LGHNA, CDR2 YNFKEQ. This CDR3 region has 16 residues. CDR3 coding DNA: TGTGCCAGCAGCCAAGAAGGTACTAGCGGTTCCAATGAGCAGTTCTTC. Translating gives CASSQEGTSGSNEQFF.

The V and J genes are TRBV10-1 and TRBJ1-2, with D unresolved. The length of the CDR3 is 14 residues. V was trimmed by 3 bases and J by 0 bases, leaving 8 bases between them. Germline CDR1 and CDR2: WNHNN and SYGVQD (reference sequence). CDR3 amino acids: CASSETPTNYGYTF. The CDR3 bases are TGCGCCAGCAGTGAAACCCCGACTAACTATGGCTACACCTTC.

The gene calls are TRBV6-5 and TRBJ1-1; maybe TRBD1 (5 bases). The V end lost 2 bases, the J end lost 3 bases, and 10 bases lay between the germline ends. Germline loops: CDR1 MNHEY, CDR2 SVGAGI. The CDR3 sequence is 14 residues long. CDR3 DNA: TGTGCCAGCAGTTACGGGGGGGTGGACACTGAAGCTTTCTTT. Protein product: CASSYGGVDTEAFF.

The chain joins TRBV19 to TRBJ1-4; D is undetermined. This CDR3 comprises 16 residues. The germline gives CDR1 LNHDA, CDR2 SQIVND (reference sequence). Trimming removed 0 bases at V and 8 bases at J, with 16 bases between. CDR3 in amino acids: CASSIDRSRGNEKLFF. For the CDR3, the DNA is TGTGCCAGTAGTATAGATCGGAGTAGAGGGAACGAAAAACTGTTTTTT.

This chain's CDR3 is CASSEGTGGRNSPLHF. Here the CDR3 DNA reads TGTGCCAGCAGTGAAGGGACAGGGGGGAGAAATTCACCCCTCCACTTT. The V call is TRBV2, the J call TRBJ1-6; TRBD1 matches at 10 bases. The CDR3 sequence is 16 residues long. V dropped 1 base and J dropped 7; count of bases not matched to a gene: 4. Germline-derived CDR1 and CDR2 are SNHLY and FYNNEI.

The V call is TRBV7-9, the J call TRBJ1-4; D not resolved. Germline CDR1 SEHNR, CDR2 FQNEAQ (reference sequence). The V end lost 5 bases, the J end lost 2 bases, and 24 bases lay between the germline ends. This CDR3 is 19 amino acids long. In DNA, the CDR3 is TGTGCCAGCAGCCTACCGAAGATCGGGGAGAGGACGACTAATGAAAAACTGTTTTTT. Translation gives CASSLPKIGERTTNEKLFF.

V and J are TRBV7-9 and TRBJ2-1, with 8 bases that match TRBD2. CDR3 length: 15 residues. The junction had 14 bases not matched to a gene; V was cut back by 8 bases and J by 8 bases. Germline CDR1 reads SEHNR; CDR2 reads FQNEAQ (reference sequence). CDR3 in amino acids: CASGGGQGIKDEQFF. CDR3 DNA: TGTGCCAGCGGCGGGGGGCAGGGAATTAAGGATGAGCAGTTCTTC.

The V and J genes are TRBV18 and TRBJ2-4; a possible D gene is TRBD1 (6 bases). V lost 3 bases and J 12 bases, leaving 15 bases between the germline ends. CDR3 size: 13 residues. The V gene's germline CDR1 is KGHSH and CDR2 LQKENI. The CDR3 loop reads CASSPPLGDTQYF. Written as DNA, the CDR3 is TGTGCCAGCTCACCCCCCCTCGGGGACACTCAGTACTTC.

The rearrangement uses TRBV27 and TRBJ2-7; D may correspond to TRBD1 or TRBD2 (6 bases each). Deletions cut 6 bases from V and 4 bases from J, with 22 bases between. This CDR3 region has 16 residues. The germline CDR1 and CDR2 sequences are MNHEY and SMNVEV (reference sequence). The CDR3 nucleotides are TGTGCCAGCAGCCGTGACTCAGGGGACGCGGGGTACGAGCAGTACTTC. Protein sequence: CASSRDSGDAGYEQYF.

CDR3 sequence (DNA): TGTGCCAGCAGTTTCGGGCCTAGCTACGAGCAGTACTTC. Its translation is CASSFGPSYEQYF. J is TRBJ2-7 and V is TRBV6-5, with D hard to call. The CDR3 has 13 residues. Germline V gene lookup returns CDR1 MNHEY and CDR2 SVGAGI. V was shortened by 4 bases and J by 3 bases, with 10 bases between the two germline ends.

The V gene is TRBV7-9, the J gene TRBJ2-7, with 9 bases identical to TRBD1. The length of the CDR3 is 17 residues. V gave up 5 bases and J gave up 1 base; unmatched junction bases: 12. Germline CDR1 and CDR2: SEHNR and FQNEAQ (reference sequence). Here the CDR3 reads CASSPGGGQGFSYEQYF. CDR3 nucleotides: TGTGCCAGCAGCCCAGGGGGGGGACAGGGATTTTCCTACGAGCAGTACTTC.

The rearrangement links TRBV4-1 to TRBJ2-7; TRBD1 agrees at 9 bases. Unmatched junction bases numbered 10, after V lost 3 bases and J lost 4 bases. CDR1 and CDR2 (germline): MGHRA, YSYEKL. The CDR3 covers 16 residues. The CDR3 reads CASSHPPGQGVYEQYF. The CDR3 DNA follows: TGCGCCAGCAGCCACCCCCCGGGACAGGGTGTATACGAGCAGTACTTC.

CDR3 coding DNA: TGTGCCAGCAGCCCCCGACAAGAGGGGGAAGCTTTCTTT. Translated, it gives CASSPRQEGEAFF. The rearrangement uses TRBV9 and TRBJ1-1, with D possibly being TRBD1 (5 bases). V gave up 4 bases and J gave up 8 bases, with 15 bases separating them. CDR3 size: 13 residues. CDR1 and CDR2 from the germline V gene are SGDLS and YYNGEE.

This chain links TRBV5-1 with TRBJ1-4; no firm D call. Trimming cost V 2 bases and J 5 bases, with 7 bases left between them. From germline, CDR1 is SGHRS and CDR2 YFSETQ. This CDR3 region has 13 residues. The CDR3 nucleotides read TGCGCCAGCAGCTTTTCCGAGAATGAAAAACTGTTTTTT. Translating it yields CASSFSENEKLFF. The entire variable domain, with the rest obtained from reference TRBV5-1 and TRBJ1-4, is as follows: KAGVTQTPRYLIKTRGQQVTLSCSPISGHRSVSWYQQTPGQGLQFLFEYFSETQRNKGNFPGRFSGRQFSNSRSEMNVSTLELGDSALYLCASSFSENEKLFFGSGTQLSVL.

J is TRBJ2-3 and V is TRBV6-2 or TRBV6-3, with no clear D. Germline CDR1 reads MNHEY; CDR2 reads SVGEGT. V was shortened by 0 bases and J by 2 bases, with 6 bases between the two germline ends. The CDR3 has 14 amino acids. CDR3 nucleotide sequence: TGTGCCAGCAGTTACTCGCATACCACAGATACGCAGTATTTT. Residues: CASSYSHTTDTQYF.

This rearrangement joins TRBV24-1 to TRBJ2-5; D is uncertain. The CDR3 contains 13 residues. From germline, CDR1 is KGHDR and CDR2 SFDVKD. The V end was cut by 2 bases, the J end by 5 bases, with 8 bases between. Written as DNA, the CDR3 is TGTGCCACCAGTGATTGGGGTGGGGAGACCCAGTACTTC. Amino acid sequence: CATSDWGGETQYF.

CDR3 sequence: CSVGGDRYTEAFF. The CDR3 DNA is TGCAGCGTTGGTGGGGACAGGTACACTGAAGCTTTCTTT. The chain couples TRBV29-1 to TRBJ1-1, with TRBD1 identical over 8 bases. CDR3 length: 13 residues. Germline CDR1 is SQVTM and CDR2 is ANQGSEA. V shed 4 bases and J 3 bases; nucleotides not matched to a gene: 4.

The chain has TRBV10-3 and TRBJ2-5; TRBD2 might be the D (5 bases). The CDR3 runs 13 residues. With 5 bases removed from V and 2 bases from J, the gap between germline ends came to 9 bases. Germline assignment: CDR1 ENHRY and CDR2 SYGVKD. This chain's CDR3 is CAISSGEQETQYF. Written as DNA, the CDR3 is TGTGCCATCAGTTCCGGGGAACAAGAGACCCAGTACTTC.

The CDR3 protein is CASSQAAGDTQYF. The DNA of the CDR3 is TGTGCCAGCAGCCAAGCCGCCGGAGATACGCAGTATTTT. The gene calls are TRBV3-1 (or the pseudogene TRBV3-2) and TRBJ2-3; no clear D gene. In germline, CDR1 is LGHDT, CDR2 YNNKEL (reference sequence). The CDR3 extends over 13 amino acids. Trimming removed 1 base from V and 5 bases from J, with 7 bases in between.

CDR3 residues: CASSLDPGSMQPQHF. Written as DNA, the CDR3 is TGCGCCAGCAGCTTGGACCCAGGGTCTATGCAGCCCCAGCATTTT. The rearrangement joins TRBV5-1 to TRBJ1-5; D perhaps matches TRBD1 (5 bases). Trimming stripped 0 bases from V and 7 bases from J, with 14 bases between. The CDR3 totals 15 residues. Germline values: CDR1 SGHRS, CDR2 YFSETQ.

The rearrangement uses TRBV5-4 and TRBJ2-7; D may match TRBD1 or TRBD2 (6 bases each). Trimming pared 4 bases from V and 0 bases from J, leaving 14 bases between. Germline CDR1 and CDR2: SGHNT and YYREEE (reference sequence). The CDR3 loop spans 15 amino acids. The CDR3 loop reads CASSLYGGLSYEQYF. CDR3 DNA sequence: TGTGCCAGCAGCCTGTACGGGGGCCTCTCCTACGAGCAGTACTTC.

The rearrangement joins TRBV28 to TRBJ2-7, with 8 positions matching TRBD1. Germline assignment: CDR1 MDHEN and CDR2 SYDVKM. The CDR3 consists of 14 residues. V was clipped by 5 bases and J by 6 bases; unmatched bases: 9. DNA of the CDR3: TGTGCCAGCAGTCTACGACAGGGGAATGGCGAGCAGTACTTC. Translated, it gives CASSLRQGNGEQYF. Full variable domain (rest looked up from reference TRBV28 and TRBJ2-7): DVKVTQSSRYLVKRTGEKVFLECVQDMDHENMFWYRQDPGLGLRLIYFSYDVKMKEKGDIPEGYSVSREKKERFSLILESASTNQTSMYLCASSLRQGNGEQYFGPGTRLTVT.

The chain has TRBV6-5 and TRBJ1-2; D remains unclear. CDR3 size: 12 residues. V was cut by 5 bases and J by 10 bases, with 14 bases left in between. Germline CDR1 MNHEY, CDR2 SVGAGI. This chain's CDR3 is CASSPGINFYTF. In nucleotides, the CDR3 is TGTGCCAGCAGTCCCGGGATCAACTTCTACACCTTC.

The chain is built from TRBV12-3 or TRBV12-4 and TRBJ2-7; 10 bases line up with TRBD1. Losses at the gene ends were 5 bases for V and 5 bases for J; bases not matched to a gene: 3. The CDR3 runs to 13 residues. The CDR3 sequence: CASSPGTGDEQYF. The CDR3 nucleotides read TGTGCCAGCAGTCCTGGGACAGGGGACGAGCAGTACTTC.